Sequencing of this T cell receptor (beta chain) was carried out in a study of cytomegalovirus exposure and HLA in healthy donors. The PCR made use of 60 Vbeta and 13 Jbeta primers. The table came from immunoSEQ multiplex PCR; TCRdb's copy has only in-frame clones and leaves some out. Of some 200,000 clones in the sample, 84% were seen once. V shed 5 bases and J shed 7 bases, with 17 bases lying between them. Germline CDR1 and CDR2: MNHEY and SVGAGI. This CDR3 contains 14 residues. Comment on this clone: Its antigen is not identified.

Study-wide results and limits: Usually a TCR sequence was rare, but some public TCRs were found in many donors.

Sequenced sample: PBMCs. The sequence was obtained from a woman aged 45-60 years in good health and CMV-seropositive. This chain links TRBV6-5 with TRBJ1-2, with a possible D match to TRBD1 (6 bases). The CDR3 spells CASSVKGQSGGYTF. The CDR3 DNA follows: TGTGCCAGCAGTGTGAAAGGACAGAGCGGTGGCTACACCTTC.